Presented here are 2 T cell receptor beta chains from one specimen sequenced in a study of control samples from healthy donors and cancer patients. Method: immunoSEQ multiplex PCR; TCRdb's copy keeps in-frame clones and lacks some. The repertoire has 350,000 to 450,000 clones, 75% to 95% of them found once; the top ten carry about 6.3%. The sequencing sample was made of PBMCs. The receptors come from a man aged 35 to 55 with head and neck cancer.

The chain uses TRBV11-1 and TRBJ1-4; unclear D gene. This CDR3 has 14 amino acids. Trimming removed 3 bases from V and 7 bases from J, with 12 bases in between. Germline V CDR1 and CDR2: SGHAT, FQDESV (reference sequence). Here the CDR3 DNA reads TGTGCCAGCAGCTTCGGTCAGGAGACTGAAAAACTGTTTTTT. Residues: CASSFGQETEKLFF.

This chain links TRBV18 with TRBJ2-5, with 10 bases matching TRBD2. CDR3 length: 17 amino acids. In germline, CDR1 is KGHSH, CDR2 LQKENI. V was clipped by 5 bases and J by 2 bases; unmatched bases: 11. The CDR3 nucleotides are TGTGCCAGCTCAAGGTTTCCTAGCGGGGGACTACAAGAGACCCAGTACTTC. This encodes CASSRFPSGGLQETQYF.